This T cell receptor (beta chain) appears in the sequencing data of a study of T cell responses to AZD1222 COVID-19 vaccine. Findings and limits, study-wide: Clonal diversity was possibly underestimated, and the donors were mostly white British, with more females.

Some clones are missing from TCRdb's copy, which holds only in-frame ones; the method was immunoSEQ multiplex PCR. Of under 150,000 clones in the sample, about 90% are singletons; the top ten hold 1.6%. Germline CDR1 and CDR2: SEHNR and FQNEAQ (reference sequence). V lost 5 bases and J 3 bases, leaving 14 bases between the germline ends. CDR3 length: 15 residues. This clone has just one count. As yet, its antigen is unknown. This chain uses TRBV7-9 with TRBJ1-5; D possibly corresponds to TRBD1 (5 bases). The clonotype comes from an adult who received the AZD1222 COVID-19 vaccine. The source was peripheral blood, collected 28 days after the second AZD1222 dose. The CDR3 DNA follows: TGTGCCAGCAGCAAAACCGGGACGATCAATCAGCCCCAGCATTTT. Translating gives CASSKTGTINQPQHF.